These 19 T cell receptor beta chains were all obtained from the same sample, sequenced in a study of cytomegalovirus exposure and HLA in healthy donors. Use of 60 Vbeta and 13 Jbeta primers characterized the PCR. Clones were sequenced by immunoSEQ multiplex PCR, and TCRdb holds only the in-frame ones, with some missing. Of roughly 150,000 clones in the sample, approximately 84% were seen once. The sequencing sample was made of PBMCs. The source is a man aged 25-45 years in good health and CMV-seropositive.

The V call is TRBV5-1, the J call TRBJ2-3, with D uncertain. The CDR3 loop spans 13 amino acids. The germline gives CDR1 SGHRS, CDR2 YFSETQ. Trimming removed 1 base from V and 2 bases from J, with 5 bases in between. The CDR3 DNA is TGCGCCAGCAGCTTGACTCTCACAGATACGCAGTATTTT. The encoded protein is CASSLTLTDTQYF.

The genes are TRBV5-8 and TRBJ2-7; no firm D call. The CDR3 totals 13 residues. Between the trimmed V and J ends, which lost 4 bases and 4 bases, there was a span of 12 bases. CDR1 SGHTS and CDR2 YDEGEE come from the germline V gene. As DNA, the CDR3 is TGTGCCAGCAGCATATCGCGGTGGTACGAGCAGTACGTC. It is translated as CASSISRWYEQYV.

This chain uses TRBV10-3 with TRBJ1-1, with D perhaps TRBD1 (5 bases). The CDR3 is 14 residues long. Trimming took off 6 bases at V and 4 bases at J, with 15 bases between the two ends. Germline CDR1 reads ENHRY; CDR2 reads SYGVKD. CDR3 amino acids: CAIRPGREGTEAFF. The CDR3, as DNA: TGTGCCATCAGGCCCGGCAGGGAGGGCACTGAAGCTTTCTTT.

The chain combines TRBV19 with TRBJ1-1; TRBD1 is a possible D gene (5 bases). Trimming removed 4 bases from V and 6 bases from J, with 9 bases in between. The germline V gene has CDR1 LNHDA and CDR2 SQIVND (reference sequence). The CDR3 is 12 amino acids. CDR3 DNA sequence: TGTGCCAGTAGTAGCAGGGCCTCTGAAGCTTTCTTT. It codes for CASSSRASEAFF.

This chain links TRBV15 with TRBJ2-3; D not certain. CDR3 size: 13 residues. Trimming pared 1 base from V and 3 bases from J, leaving 5 bases between. The germline gives CDR1 LNHNV, CDR2 YYDKDF (reference sequence). The CDR3 DNA follows: TGTGCCACCAGCAGAGCTAGGACAGATACGCAGTATTTT. This sequence encodes CATSRARTDTQYF.

This chain links TRBV5-1 with TRBJ2-1; D is perhaps TRBD2 (6 bases). This CDR3 region has 16 residues. V was trimmed by 4 bases and J by 9 bases, leaving 23 bases between them. CDR1 SGHRS and CDR2 YFSETQ come from the germline V gene. The CDR3 DNA follows: TGCGCCAGCAGCACAGGTAGAGGCGGGAAAGGTGGTGAGCAGTTCTTC. Translation gives CASSTGRGGKGGEQFF.

The chain has TRBV5-1 and TRBJ2-2; 10 bases align to TRBD2. The CDR3 is made up of 16 amino acids. V gave up 4 bases and J gave up 7 bases; unmatched junction bases: 10. The germline gives CDR1 SGHRS, CDR2 YFSETQ. The CDR3 protein is CASSPPGLAVGGELFF. As DNA, the CDR3 is TGCGCCAGCAGCCCGCCCGGACTAGCGGTCGGCGGGGAGCTGTTTTTT.

The chain combines TRBV29-1 with TRBJ1-1, with D maybe TRBD1 (6 bases). Per the germline V gene, CDR1 is SQVTM and CDR2 is ANQGSEA. V shed 7 bases and J shed 4 bases, with 13 bases lying between them. This CDR3 region has 12 residues. CDR3 region: CSAYRVGTEAFF. CDR3 DNA: TGCAGCGCCTACAGGGTCGGCACTGAAGCTTTCTTT.

The V and J genes are TRBV5-6 and TRBJ2-1; the match to TRBD2 covers 11 bases. CDR1 and CDR2 from the germline V gene are SGHDT and YYEEEE. This CDR3 is 15 amino acids long. With 4 bases clipped from V and 4 bases from J, the junction kept 4 bases outside the gene matches. Here the CDR3 DNA reads TGTGCCAGCAGCAGAGGGACTAGCGGATACAATGAGCAGTTCTTC. Amino acid sequence: CASSRGTSGYNEQFF.

The V call is TRBV11-3, the J call TRBJ2-1; TRBD1 aligns across 7 bases. The CDR3 totals 13 residues. The trim removed 5 bases at V and 4 bases at J, leaving 2 bases unmatched. CDR1 SGHNT and CDR2 YENEEA come from the germline V gene. The CDR3 region has the DNA TGTGCCAGCAGCCCGGACAGGTACAATGAGCAGTTCTTC. Translating it yields CASSPDRYNEQFF. The variable domain in full, with the rest retrieved from reference TRBV11-3 and TRBJ2-1, is EAGVVQSPRYKIIEKKQPVAFWCNPISGHNTLYWYLQNLGQGPELLIRYENEEAVDDSQLPKDRFSAERLKGVDSTLKIQPAELGDSAVYLCASSPDRYNEQFFGPGTRLTVL.

J is TRBJ1-1 and V is TRBV11-1; tentative D call: TRBD1 (6 bases). The V gene lost 6 bases and the J gene lost 4 bases, with 9 bases spanning the gap. There are 12 residues in the CDR3. Germline CDR1 reads SGHAT; CDR2 reads FQDESV (reference sequence). This CDR3 reads CASSGQTTEAFF. Here the CDR3 DNA reads TGTGCCAGCAGTGGACAGACCACTGAAGCTTTCTTT.

The chain recombines TRBV7-3 with TRBJ2-7; TRBD1 matches at 9 bases. This CDR3 spans 14 amino acids. The V segment lost 1 base and the J segment 3 bases; nucleotides outside the gene matches: 1. Germline V gives CDR1 SGHTA, CDR2 FQGTGA. For the CDR3, the DNA is TGTGCCAGCAGCTTAAAGGGACAGGGCTACGAGCAGTACTTC. Protein: CASSLKGQGYEQYF.

The chain uses TRBV7-3 and TRBJ2-2; possible D gene TRBD1, 5 bases. V was pared by 3 bases and J by 0 bases, with 11 bases between. The CDR3 loop spans 16 amino acids. From germline, CDR1 is SGHTA and CDR2 FQGTGA. The CDR3 here is CASSFTDSANTGELFF. DNA for the CDR3: TGTGCCAGCAGCTTTACCGACAGCGCGAACACCGGGGAGCTGTTTTTT.

The V gene is TRBV19, the J gene TRBJ1-4; D is perhaps TRBD1 (5 bases). V dropped 1 base and J dropped 2 bases, with 11 bases sitting between them. The CDR3 is 16 residues long. Germline V gives CDR1 LNHDA, CDR2 SQIVND (reference sequence). CDR3 sequence: CASSIVKGRTNEKLFF. In DNA, the CDR3 is TGTGCCAGTAGTATAGTCAAGGGGAGGACTAATGAAAAACTGTTTTTT.

Remarks on this clone: Other nucleotide sequences in the sample specify the same CDR3. The gene calls are TRBV18 and TRBJ1-2, with no clear D. The CDR3 is made up of 13 amino acids. Trimming removed 2 bases at V and 1 base at J, with 5 bases between. Germline V CDR1 and CDR2: KGHSH, LQKENI. This CDR3 is CASSPTVNYGYTF. CDR3 nucleotide sequence: TGTGCCAGCTCACCAACAGTTAACTATGGCTACACCTTC.

V is TRBV2 and J is TRBJ2-1, with TRBD2 as a possible D gene (6 bases). The germline V gene encodes CDR1 SNHLY and CDR2 FYNNEI. Trimming removed 4 bases from V and 7 bases from J, with 20 bases in between. The CDR3 length is 16 residues. CDR3 region: CASSVRGGGKGNEQFF. The CDR3 nucleotides read TGTGCCAGCAGTGTCAGAGGTGGGGGGAAGGGGAATGAGCAGTTCTTC.

The CDR3 here is CASAWIGQNQPQHF. The CDR3 DNA reads TGTGCCAGCGCGTGGATAGGACAGAATCAGCCCCAGCATTTT. The rearrangement uses TRBV6-1 and TRBJ1-5; the D gene is possibly TRBD1 (6 bases). This CDR3 contains 14 residues. Germline V gene sequence: CDR1 MNHNS, CDR2 SASEGT. The V gene lost 8 bases and the J gene lost 4 bases, with 15 bases spanning the gap.

This chain links TRBV6-5 with TRBJ1-3, with a weak D call TRBD1 (6 bases). The ends were cut back, 6 bases at V and 0 bases at J, with 12 bases in the middle. Germline CDR1 and CDR2: MNHEY and SVGAGI. The CDR3 contains 15 residues. The CDR3 DNA is TGTGCCAGCAGACAAGACAGGAGCTCTGGAAACACCATATATTTT. It specifies CASRQDRSSGNTIYF.

The rearrangement uses TRBV6-1 and TRBJ2-6, with a tentative D call TRBD1 (6 bases). Germline loops: CDR1 MNHNS, CDR2 SASEGT. This CDR3 spans 15 amino acids. V lost 8 bases, J lost 3 bases, and 14 bases lay in between. The CDR3 loop reads CASCLQGNGANVLTF. DNA for the CDR3: TGTGCCAGCTGCTTACAGGGTAATGGGGCCAACGTCCTGACTTTC.